This TCR beta chain comes out of a study of beta chain features in type 1 diabetes. In the study overall: Examination of sorted cells across all samples involved over 85,000,000 cells. Study results and limitations: Type 1 diabetes patients showed fewer insertions and more deletions at VDJ junctions. TCRB CDR3 length was moderately but significantly reduced in all four CD4+ subsets of Type 1 diabetes patients.

V lost 5 bases, J lost 4 bases, and 8 bases stayed unmatched. CDR3 size: 15 residues. Germline V gene data show CDR1 as SEHNR and CDR2 as FQNEAQ (reference sequence). The table lists this clone with a few counts. As yet, its antigen is unknown. Sorting of CD4+ naive, central memory, regulatory and stem cell-like memory cells was performed via CD45RO/CCR7/CD25/CD127/CD95/CD27. Sorting produced populations that all topped 95% purity. As every portion of the isolated RNA was reverse transcribed, the sequencing read expressed TCRB transcripts. Generated by immunoSEQ multiplex PCR, the TCRdb table keeps only in-frame clones and is missing some. The sample carries some 290,000 clones, more than 13% recorded once.

Sequenced: naive CD4+ T cells from blood. This sequence joins TRBV7-9 and TRBJ1-2; TRBD1 matches at 9 bases. The receptor's source is a man aged 25 to 40 with type 1 diabetes. The CDR3 DNA is TGTGCCAGCAGCCCACAGGGGGCGACCGCCTATGGCTACACCTTC. This sequence encodes CASSPQGATAYGYTF.